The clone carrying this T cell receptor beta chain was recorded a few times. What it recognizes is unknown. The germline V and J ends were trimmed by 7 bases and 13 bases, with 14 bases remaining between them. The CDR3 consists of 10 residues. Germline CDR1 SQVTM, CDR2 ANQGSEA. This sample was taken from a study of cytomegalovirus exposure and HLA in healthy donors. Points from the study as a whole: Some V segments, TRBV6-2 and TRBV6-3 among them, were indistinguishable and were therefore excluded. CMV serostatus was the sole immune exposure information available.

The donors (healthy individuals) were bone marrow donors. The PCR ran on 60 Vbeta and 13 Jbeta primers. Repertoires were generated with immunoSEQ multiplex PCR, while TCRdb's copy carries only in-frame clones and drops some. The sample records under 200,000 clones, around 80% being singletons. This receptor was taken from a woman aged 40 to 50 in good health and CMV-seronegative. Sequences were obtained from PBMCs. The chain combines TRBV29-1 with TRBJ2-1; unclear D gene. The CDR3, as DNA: TGCAGCGCCGAACGGTCTAGTCAGTTCTTC. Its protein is CSAERSSQFF.